The 12 T cell receptor beta chains below were found in one sample sequenced in a study of T cells in Graves' hyperthyroidism and ophthalmopathy. TCR beta CDR3 sequences were amplified from RNA transcripts. HTBI primers were employed in a first-round RT-PCR of the TCR CDR3. MiXCR was run by TCRdb on the multiplex PCR reads, yielding one entry per CDR3 protein. The data show more than 550,000 distinct CDR3 sequences, 45% seen once. Sequenced sample: peripheral blood or thyroid tissue (not recorded which). Receptors originate from an adult man with Graves' disease, either hyperthyroidism or ophthalmopathy (not recorded which).

In this sample, this clonotype turned up a few times. The V call is TRBV7-2, the J call TRBJ2-7; 9 bases agree with TRBD1. CDR1 SGHTA and CDR2 FQGNSA come from the germline V gene. The trim removed 5 bases at V and 5 bases at J, leaving 7 bases unmatched. The CDR3 extends over 14 amino acids. The CDR3 DNA reads as TGTGCCAGCAGCAAAGGGGACAGGGTACACGAGCAGTACTTC. Translation gives CASSKGDRVHEQYF.

In its sample, this clonotype was seen many times. The chain recombines TRBV24-1 with TRBJ1-5; TRBD1 might be the D (6 bases). The CDR3 has 13 residues. CDR1 is KGHDR, CDR2 SFDVKD, per germline. V gave up 5 bases and J gave up 6 bases, with 10 bases separating them. CDR3 in amino acids: CATSVGGRQPQHF. CDR3 in DNA: TGTGCCACCAGTGTGGGGGGCCGTCAGCCCCAGCATTTT.

There are a few counts of this clonotype. The J gene is TRBJ2-5, the V gene TRBV20-1; tentative D call: TRBD1 (5 bases). The CDR3 has 14 residues. V lost 4 bases, J lost 0 bases, and 12 bases lay in between. In germline, CDR1 is DFQATT, CDR2 SNEGSKA (reference sequence). CDR3 nucleotides: TGCAGTGCTACCCCCGGCAGGGACCAAGAGACCCAGTACTTC. Its translation is CSATPGRDQETQYF.

The chain employs TRBV2 and TRBJ1-1, with TRBD1 as a possible D gene (5 bases). The germline CDR1 and CDR2 sequences are SNHLY and FYNNEI. V dropped 7 bases and J dropped 4 bases, with 13 bases sitting between them. This CDR3 contains 13 residues. CDR3 bases: TGTGCCAGCACGGAGGGGTCTGTCACTGAAGCTTTCTTT. Its protein is CASTEGSVTEAFF.

The chain joins TRBV29-1 to TRBJ1-3; 7 bases are shared with TRBD1. J was trimmed by 3 bases and V by 1 base; bases with no gene match: 3. Germline V gene sequence: CDR1 SQVTM, CDR2 ANQGSEA. There are 14 residues in the CDR3. The CDR3 DNA follows: TGCAGCGTTGAAGCCGGGACAGTTGGAAACACCATATATTTT. Protein: CSVEAGTVGNTIYF.

This clonotype was seen more than once but under ten times. This chain uses TRBV20-1 with TRBJ2-7, with D possibly matching TRBD1 (6 bases). This CDR3 has 14 residues. V shed 0 bases and J shed 0 bases, with 9 bases lying between them. Germline V gene lookup returns CDR1 DFQATT and CDR2 SNEGSKA (reference sequence). CDR3: CSARDRDTSYEQYF. The CDR3 nucleotides are TGCAGTGCTAGAGACCGGGACACCTCCTACGAGCAGTACTTC.

This clonotype has ten or more counts. This rearrangement joins TRBV20-1 to TRBJ1-6; 7 bases are a match to TRBD1. The V segment lost 2 bases and the J segment 9 bases; nucleotides outside the gene matches: 10. Looked up from germline, CDR1 is DFQATT and CDR2 is SNEGSKA (reference sequence). The CDR3 sequence is 15 residues long. This CDR3 is CSARLQGVRTSPLHF. The CDR3 bases are TGCAGTGCTAGATTGCAGGGGGTGAGGACTTCACCCCTCCACTTT.

This clonotype has only one observation. This chain uses TRBV5-1 with TRBJ1-5; D gene unclear. Germline V gene sequence: CDR1 SGHRS, CDR2 YFSETQ. With 0 bases removed from V and 2 bases from J, the gap between germline ends came to 6 bases. This CDR3 comprises 14 residues. In DNA form, the CDR3 reads TGCGCCAGCAGCTTGGGGAATGGCAATCAGCCCCAGCATTTT. This sequence encodes CASSLGNGNQPQHF.

The chain employs TRBV20-1 and TRBJ2-2; maybe TRBD2 (6 bases). The CDR3 covers 17 residues. The V end was cut by 0 bases, the J end by 0 bases, with 14 bases between. CDR1 DFQATT and CDR2 SNEGSKA come from the germline V gene (reference sequence). Here the CDR3 reads CSARELGGNTNTGELFF. CDR3 DNA: TGCAGTGCTAGAGAGCTTGGAGGGAATACGAACACCGGGGAGCTGTTTTTT.

The gene calls are TRBV2 and TRBJ2-7; possible D gene TRBD2, 5 bases. The V gene lost 4 bases and the J gene lost 4 bases, with 17 bases spanning the gap. This CDR3 is built from 15 residues. Germline V gives CDR1 SNHLY, CDR2 FYNNEI. The CDR3 nucleotides read TGTGCCAGCAGTGGGGGTTGGTTAGCGACGTACGAGCAGTACTTC. Its protein is CASSGGWLATYEQYF.

This clonotype was recorded at least ten times. V and J are TRBV10-2 and TRBJ1-1; 11 bases align to TRBD1. Germline loops: CDR1 WSHSY, CDR2 SAAADI. Germline trimming cut 7 bases from V and 3 bases from J; bases unmatched to any gene: 10. CDR3 size: 16 residues. The CDR3 nucleotides read TGCGCCAGCAAGGGGTGGACAGGGGGCGCAGACACTGAAGCTTTCTTT. As protein: CASKGWTGGADTEAFF.

This clonotype was recorded at least ten times. The V and J genes are TRBV2 and TRBJ1-6, with a possible D match to TRBD1 (6 bases). This CDR3 is 14 amino acids long. Trimming pared 7 bases from V and 6 bases from J, leaving 13 bases between. The germline gives CDR1 SNHLY, CDR2 FYNNEI. The CDR3 nucleotides are TGTGCCAGCACCCCGGGACACCGTAATTCACCCCTCCACTTT. Amino acids: CASTPGHRNSPLHF.